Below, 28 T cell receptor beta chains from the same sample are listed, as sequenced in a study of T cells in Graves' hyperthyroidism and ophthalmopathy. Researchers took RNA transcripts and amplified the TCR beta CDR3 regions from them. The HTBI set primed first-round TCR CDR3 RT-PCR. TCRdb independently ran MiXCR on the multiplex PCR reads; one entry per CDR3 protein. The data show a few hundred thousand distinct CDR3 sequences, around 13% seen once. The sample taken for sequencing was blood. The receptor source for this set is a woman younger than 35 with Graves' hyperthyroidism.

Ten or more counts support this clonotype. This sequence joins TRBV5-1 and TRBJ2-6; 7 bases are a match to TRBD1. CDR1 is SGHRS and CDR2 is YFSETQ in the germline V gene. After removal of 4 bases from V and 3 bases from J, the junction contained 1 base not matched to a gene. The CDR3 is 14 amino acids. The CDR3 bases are TGCGCCAGCAGCACAGGGGTTGGGGCCAACGTCCTGACTTTC. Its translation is CASSTGVGANVLTF.

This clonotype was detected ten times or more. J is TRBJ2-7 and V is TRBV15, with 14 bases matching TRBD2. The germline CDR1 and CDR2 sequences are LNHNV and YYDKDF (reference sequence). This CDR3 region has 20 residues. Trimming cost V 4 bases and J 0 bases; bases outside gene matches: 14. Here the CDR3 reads CATSKGTSGGPSISSYEQYF. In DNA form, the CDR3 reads TGTGCCACCAGCAAGGGGACTAGCGGGGGTCCCTCTATTAGCTCCTACGAGCAGTACTTC.

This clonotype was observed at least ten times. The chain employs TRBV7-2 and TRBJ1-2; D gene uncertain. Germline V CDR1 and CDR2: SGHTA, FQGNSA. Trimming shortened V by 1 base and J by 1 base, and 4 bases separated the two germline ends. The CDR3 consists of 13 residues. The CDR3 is CASSLDVNYGYTF. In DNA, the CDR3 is TGTGCCAGCAGCTTAGACGTTAACTATGGCTACACCTTC.

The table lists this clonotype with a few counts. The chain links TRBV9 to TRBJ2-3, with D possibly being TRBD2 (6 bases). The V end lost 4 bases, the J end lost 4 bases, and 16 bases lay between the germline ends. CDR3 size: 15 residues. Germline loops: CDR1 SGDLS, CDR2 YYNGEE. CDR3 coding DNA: TGTGCCAGCAGCCACGGGAGTTCGGTCGCAGATACGCAGTATTTT. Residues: CASSHGSSVADTQYF.

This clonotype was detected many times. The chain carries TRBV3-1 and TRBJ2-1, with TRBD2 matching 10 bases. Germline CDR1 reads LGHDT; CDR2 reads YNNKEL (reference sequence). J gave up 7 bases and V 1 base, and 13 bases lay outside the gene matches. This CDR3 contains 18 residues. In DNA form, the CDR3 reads TGTGCCAGCAGCCAAGGTCCGGGGGCAGCGGGGGGGTGGAATGAGCAGTTCTTC. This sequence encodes CASSQGPGAAGGWNEQFF.

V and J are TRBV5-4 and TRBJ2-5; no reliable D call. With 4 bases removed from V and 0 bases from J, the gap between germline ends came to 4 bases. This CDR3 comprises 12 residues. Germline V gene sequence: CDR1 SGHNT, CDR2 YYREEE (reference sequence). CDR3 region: CASSAHQETQYF. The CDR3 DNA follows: TGTGCCAGCAGCGCGCACCAAGAGACCCAGTACTTC.

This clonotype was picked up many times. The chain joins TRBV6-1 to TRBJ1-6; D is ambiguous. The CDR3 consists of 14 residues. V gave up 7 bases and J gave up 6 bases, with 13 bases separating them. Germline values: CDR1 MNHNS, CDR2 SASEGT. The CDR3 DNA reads TGTGCCAGCACCCCCGTCCTTTCTAATTCACCCCTCCACTTT. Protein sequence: CASTPVLSNSPLHF.

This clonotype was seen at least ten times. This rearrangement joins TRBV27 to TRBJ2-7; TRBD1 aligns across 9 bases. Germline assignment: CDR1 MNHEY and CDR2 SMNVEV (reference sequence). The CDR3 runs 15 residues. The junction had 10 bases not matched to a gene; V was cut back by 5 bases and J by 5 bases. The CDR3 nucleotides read TGTGCCAGCAGTACGTTCCGGGACAGGGTCCACGAGCAGTACTTC. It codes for CASSTFRDRVHEQYF.

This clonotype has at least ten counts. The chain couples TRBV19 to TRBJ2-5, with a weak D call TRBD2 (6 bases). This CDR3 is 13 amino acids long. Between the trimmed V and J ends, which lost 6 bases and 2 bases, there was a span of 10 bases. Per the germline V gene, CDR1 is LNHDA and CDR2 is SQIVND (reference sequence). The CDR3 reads CASRVSGQETQYF. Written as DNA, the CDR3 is TGTGCCAGTAGGGTTAGCGGACAAGAGACCCAGTACTTC.

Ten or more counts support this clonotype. Here the CDR3 DNA reads TGCAGTGCTGGTTCCCACCGGGACGGCTACGAGCAGTACTTC. This gives the protein CSAGSHRDGYEQYF. The rearrangement uses TRBV20-1 and TRBJ2-7; D possibly uses TRBD1 or TRBD2 (5 bases each). The CDR3 has 14 amino acids. The V gene lost 5 bases and the J gene lost 3 bases, with 17 bases spanning the gap. CDR1 is DFQATT, CDR2 SNEGSKA, per germline (reference sequence).

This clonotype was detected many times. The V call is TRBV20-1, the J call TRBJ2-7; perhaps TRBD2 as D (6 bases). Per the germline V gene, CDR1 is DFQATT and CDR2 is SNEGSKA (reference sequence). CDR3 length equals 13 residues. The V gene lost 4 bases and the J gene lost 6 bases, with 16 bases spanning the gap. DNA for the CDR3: TGCAGTGCTAAGCTAGCGATTGTTCCCGAGCAGTACTTC. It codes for CSAKLAIVPEQYF.

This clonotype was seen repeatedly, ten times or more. The CDR3 protein is CASSLKGGGELFF. The CDR3 DNA sequence: TGTGCCAGCAGCCTCAAGGGGGGCGGGGAGCTGTTTTTT. This chain connects TRBV3-1 to TRBJ2-2; D tentatively reads TRBD1 or TRBD2 (6 bases each). The V gene lost 4 bases and the J gene lost 7 bases, with 10 bases spanning the gap. The length of the CDR3 is 13 residues. CDR1 and CDR2 (germline): LGHDT, YNNKEL (reference sequence).

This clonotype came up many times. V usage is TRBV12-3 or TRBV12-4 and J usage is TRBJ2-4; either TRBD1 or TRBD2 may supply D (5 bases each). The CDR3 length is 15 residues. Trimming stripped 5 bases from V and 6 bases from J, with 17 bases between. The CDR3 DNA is TGTGCCAGCAGTCCCCCGGGGCCGGGAAGAAACATTCAGTACTTC. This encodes CASSPPGPGRNIQYF.

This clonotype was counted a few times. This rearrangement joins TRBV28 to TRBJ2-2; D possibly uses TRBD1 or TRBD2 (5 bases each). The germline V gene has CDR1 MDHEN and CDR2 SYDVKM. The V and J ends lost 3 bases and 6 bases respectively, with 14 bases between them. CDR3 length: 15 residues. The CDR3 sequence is CASSFTGPRAGELFF. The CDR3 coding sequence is TGTGCCAGCAGTTTCACGGGACCGCGGGCCGGGGAGCTGTTTTTT.

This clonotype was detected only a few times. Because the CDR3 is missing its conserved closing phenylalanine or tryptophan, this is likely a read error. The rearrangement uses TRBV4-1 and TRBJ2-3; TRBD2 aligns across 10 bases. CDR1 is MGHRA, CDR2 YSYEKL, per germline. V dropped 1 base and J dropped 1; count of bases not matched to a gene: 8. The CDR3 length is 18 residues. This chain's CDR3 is CASSQGGKGTSGTDTQYS. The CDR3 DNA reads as TGCGCCAGCAGCCAAGGGGGTAAAGGGACTAGCGGCACAGATACGCAGTATTCT.

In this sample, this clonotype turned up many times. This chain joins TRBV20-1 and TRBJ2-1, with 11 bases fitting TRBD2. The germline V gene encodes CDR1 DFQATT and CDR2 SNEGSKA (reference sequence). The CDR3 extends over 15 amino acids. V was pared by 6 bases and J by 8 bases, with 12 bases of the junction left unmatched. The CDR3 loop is CSAPERVSGRDEQFF. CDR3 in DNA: TGCAGTGCCCCCGAGAGAGTTAGCGGGAGGGATGAGCAGTTCTTC.

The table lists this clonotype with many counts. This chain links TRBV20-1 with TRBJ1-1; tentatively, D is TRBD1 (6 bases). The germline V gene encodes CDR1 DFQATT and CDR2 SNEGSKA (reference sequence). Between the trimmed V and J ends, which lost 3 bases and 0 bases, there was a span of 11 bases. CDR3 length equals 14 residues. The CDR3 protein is CSARRGAMNTEAFF. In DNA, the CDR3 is TGCAGTGCTAGGCGGGGGGCCATGAACACTGAAGCTTTCTTT.

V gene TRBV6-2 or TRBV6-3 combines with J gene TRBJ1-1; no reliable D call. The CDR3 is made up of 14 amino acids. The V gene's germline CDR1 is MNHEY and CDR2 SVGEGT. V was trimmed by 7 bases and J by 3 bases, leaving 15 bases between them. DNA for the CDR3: TGTGCCAGCACACAGCCGGGAGGATACACTGAAGCTTTCTTT. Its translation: CASTQPGGYTEAFF.

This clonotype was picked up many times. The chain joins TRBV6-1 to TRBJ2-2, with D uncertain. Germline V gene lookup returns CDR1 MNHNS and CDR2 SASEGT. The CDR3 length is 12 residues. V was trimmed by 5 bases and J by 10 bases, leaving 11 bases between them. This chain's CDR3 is CASSPLLPELFF. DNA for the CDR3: TGTGCCAGCAGTCCCCTTCTGCCGGAGCTGTTTTTT.

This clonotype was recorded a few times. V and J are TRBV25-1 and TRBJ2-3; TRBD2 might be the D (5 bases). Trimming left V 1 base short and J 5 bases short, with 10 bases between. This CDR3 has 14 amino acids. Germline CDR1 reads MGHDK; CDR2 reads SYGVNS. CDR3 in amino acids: CASSEFGNKDTQYF. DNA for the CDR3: TGTGCCAGCAGTGAATTCGGGAATAAAGATACGCAGTATTTT. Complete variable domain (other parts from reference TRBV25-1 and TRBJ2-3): EADIYQTPRYLVIGTGKKITLECSQTMGHDKMYWYQQDPGMELHLIHYSYGVNSTEKGDLSSESTVSRIRTEHFPLTLESARPSHTSQYLCASSEFGNKDTQYFGPGTRLTVL.

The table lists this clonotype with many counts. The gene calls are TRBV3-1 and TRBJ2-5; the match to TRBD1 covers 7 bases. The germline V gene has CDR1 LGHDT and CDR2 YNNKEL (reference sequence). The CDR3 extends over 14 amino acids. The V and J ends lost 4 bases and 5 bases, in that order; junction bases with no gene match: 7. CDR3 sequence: CASSPHRGGETQYF. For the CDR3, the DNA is TGTGCCAGCAGCCCACACAGGGGTGGGGAGACCCAGTACTTC.

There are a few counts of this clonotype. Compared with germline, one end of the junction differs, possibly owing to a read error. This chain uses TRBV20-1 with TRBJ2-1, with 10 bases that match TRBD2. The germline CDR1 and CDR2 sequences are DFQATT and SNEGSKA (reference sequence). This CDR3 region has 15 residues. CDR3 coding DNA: TGCAGTGCTCGAAAGACTAGCGGGTCTAATAATGGGCAGTTCTTC. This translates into CSARKTSGSNNGQFF.

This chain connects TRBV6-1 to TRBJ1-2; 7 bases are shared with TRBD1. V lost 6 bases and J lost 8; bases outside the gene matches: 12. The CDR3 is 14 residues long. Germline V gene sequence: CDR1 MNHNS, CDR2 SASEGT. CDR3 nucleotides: TGTGCCAGCAGCGACCACCAGACAGGGATCGGCTACACCTTC. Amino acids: CASSDHQTGIGYTF.

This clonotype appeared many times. The CDR3 DNA follows: TGTGCCAGCAGTTTAGAACCCAAGGGCAATTCACCCCTCCACTTT. It encodes CASSLEPKGNSPLHF. V and J are TRBV12-3 or TRBV12-4 and TRBJ1-6; no definite D call. CDR3 size: 15 residues. The V and J ends lost 1 base and 7 bases respectively, with 11 bases between them.

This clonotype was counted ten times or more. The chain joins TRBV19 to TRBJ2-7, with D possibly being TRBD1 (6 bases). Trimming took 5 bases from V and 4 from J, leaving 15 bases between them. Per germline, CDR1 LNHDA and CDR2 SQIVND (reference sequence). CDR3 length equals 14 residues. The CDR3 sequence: CASSSRTDSYEQYF. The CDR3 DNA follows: TGTGCCAGTAGTTCGCGGACGGACAGTTACGAGCAGTACTTC.

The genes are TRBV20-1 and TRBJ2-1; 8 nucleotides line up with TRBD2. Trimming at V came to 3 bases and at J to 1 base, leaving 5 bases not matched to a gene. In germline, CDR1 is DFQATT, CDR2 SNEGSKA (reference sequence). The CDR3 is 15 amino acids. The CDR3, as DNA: TGCAGTGCTAGGAAGCGGGAGCTTTCCTACAATGAGCAGTTCTTC. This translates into CSARKRELSYNEQFF.

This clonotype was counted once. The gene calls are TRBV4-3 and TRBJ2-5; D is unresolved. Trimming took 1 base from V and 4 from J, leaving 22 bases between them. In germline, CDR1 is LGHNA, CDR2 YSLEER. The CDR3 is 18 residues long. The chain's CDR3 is CASSQVIDPEPRGETQYF. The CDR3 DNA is TGCGCCAGCAGCCAAGTGATTGATCCTGAGCCCAGAGGAGAGACCCAGTACTTC.

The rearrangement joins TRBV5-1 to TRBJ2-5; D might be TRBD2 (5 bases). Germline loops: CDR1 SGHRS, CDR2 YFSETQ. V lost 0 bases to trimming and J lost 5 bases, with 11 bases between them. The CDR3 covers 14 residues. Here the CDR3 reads CASSLGGGDETQYF. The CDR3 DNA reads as TGCGCCAGCAGCTTGGGCGGAGGAGACGAGACCCAGTACTTC.